This TCR beta chain was identified in a study of control samples from healthy donors and cancer patients. Produced via immunoSEQ multiplex PCR; TCRdb's table is partial and in-frame only. This sample has some 200,000 clones, with roughly 94% found just once. The CDR3 extends over 15 amino acids. In germline, CDR1 is MNHNS, CDR2 SASEGT. The V end lost 2 bases, the J end lost 1 base, and 9 bases lay between the germline ends. This clone was found once. What was sequenced was blood. The source of this sequence is a middle-aged man in good health. This chain joins TRBV6-1 and TRBJ2-1; D gene ambiguous. This CDR3 reads CASSEMQDSYNEQFF. The DNA of the CDR3 is TGTGCCAGCAGTGAAATGCAAGATTCCTACAATGAGCAGTTCTTC.